This TCR beta chain was retrieved from a study of blood T cell repertoires in COVID-19. The assay was immunoSEQ multiplex PCR, and TCRdb's table has in-frame clones only and misses some. The sample carries some 130,000 clones, about 72% recorded once. CDR3 length: 12 amino acids. The V and J ends lost 4 bases and 11 bases, in that order; junction bases with no gene match: 6. From germline, CDR1 is MNHEY and CDR2 SMNVEV (reference sequence). The chain recombines TRBV27 with TRBJ1-1; 8 nucleotides align to TRBD1. The specimen was peripheral blood. The TCR originated in a man in his 60s who had recovered from COVID-19. The CDR3 protein is CASSSMTGAAFF. The DNA of the CDR3 is TGTGCCAGCAGTTCAATGACAGGGGCTGCTTTCTTT.